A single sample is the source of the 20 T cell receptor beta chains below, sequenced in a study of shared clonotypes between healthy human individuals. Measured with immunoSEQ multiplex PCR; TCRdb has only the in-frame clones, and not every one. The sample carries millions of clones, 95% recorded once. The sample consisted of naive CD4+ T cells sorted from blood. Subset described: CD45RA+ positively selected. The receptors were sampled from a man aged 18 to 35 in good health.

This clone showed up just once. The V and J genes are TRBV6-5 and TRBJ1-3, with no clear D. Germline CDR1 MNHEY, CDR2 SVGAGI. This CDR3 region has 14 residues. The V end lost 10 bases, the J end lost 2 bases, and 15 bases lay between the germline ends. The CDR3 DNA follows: TGTGCCACCTATGAGAGCGCGGCTGGAAACACCATATATTTT. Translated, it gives CATYESAAGNTIYF.

This CDR3 reads CASGKDGNSGNTIYF. The CDR3 nucleotides are TGTGCTAGTGGTAAGGACGGGAACTCTGGAAACACCATATATTTT. J is TRBJ1-3 and V is TRBV12-5; D uncertain. Germline V gene sequence: CDR1 LGHNT, CDR2 FRNRAP. The CDR3 runs 15 residues. V lost 5 bases and J 0 bases, leaving 11 bases between the germline ends.

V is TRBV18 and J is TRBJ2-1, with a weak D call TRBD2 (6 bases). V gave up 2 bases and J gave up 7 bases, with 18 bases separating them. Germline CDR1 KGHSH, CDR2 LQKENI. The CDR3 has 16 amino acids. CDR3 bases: TGTGCCAGCTCACCAGGTCTTGAGAGGGCGGGGAATGAGCAGTTCTTC. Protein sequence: CASSPGLERAGNEQFF. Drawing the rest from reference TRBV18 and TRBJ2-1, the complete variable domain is NAGVMQNPRHLVRRRGQEARLRCSPMKGHSHVYWYRQLPEEGLKFMVYLQKENIIDESGMPKERFSAEFPKEGPSILRIQQVVRGDSAAYFCASSPGLERAGNEQFFGPGTRLTVL.

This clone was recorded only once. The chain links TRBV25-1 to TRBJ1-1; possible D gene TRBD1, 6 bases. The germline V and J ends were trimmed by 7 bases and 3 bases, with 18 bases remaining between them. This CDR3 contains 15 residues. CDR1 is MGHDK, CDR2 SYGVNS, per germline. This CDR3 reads CASTYSGTPHTEAFF. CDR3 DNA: TGTGCCAGCACTTATTCCGGGACACCACACACTGAAGCTTTCTTT.

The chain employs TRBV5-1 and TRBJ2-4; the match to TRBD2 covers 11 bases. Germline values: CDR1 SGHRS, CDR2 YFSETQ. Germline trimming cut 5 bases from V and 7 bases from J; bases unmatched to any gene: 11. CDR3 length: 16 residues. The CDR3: CASSTGLADRGNIQYF. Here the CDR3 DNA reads TGCGCCAGCAGTACGGGACTAGCGGACCGCGGGAACATTCAGTACTTC.

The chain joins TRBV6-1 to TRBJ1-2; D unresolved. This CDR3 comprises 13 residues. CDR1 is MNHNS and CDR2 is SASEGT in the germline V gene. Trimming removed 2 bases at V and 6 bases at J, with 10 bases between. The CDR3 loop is CASSELIGNGYTF. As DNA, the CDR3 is TGTGCCAGCAGTGAATTAATCGGGAATGGCTACACCTTC.

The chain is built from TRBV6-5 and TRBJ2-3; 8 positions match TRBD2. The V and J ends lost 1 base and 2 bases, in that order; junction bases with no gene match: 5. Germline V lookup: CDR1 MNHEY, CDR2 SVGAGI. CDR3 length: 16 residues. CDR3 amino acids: CASSYYSSGPTDTQYF. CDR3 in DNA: TGTGCCAGCAGTTACTATTCTAGCGGGCCCACAGATACGCAGTATTTT.

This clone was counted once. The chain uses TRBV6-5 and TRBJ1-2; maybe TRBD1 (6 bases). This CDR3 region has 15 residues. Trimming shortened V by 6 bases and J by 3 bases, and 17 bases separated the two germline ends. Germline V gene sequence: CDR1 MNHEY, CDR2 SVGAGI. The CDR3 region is CASSARRGRDYGYTF. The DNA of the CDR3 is TGTGCCAGCAGCGCAAGGCGGGGGCGGGACTATGGCTACACCTTC.

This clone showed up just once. CDR3 sequence: CASSLRNEKLFF. CDR3 in DNA: TGTGCCAGCAGCCTCCGGAATGAAAAACTGTTTTTT. V and J are TRBV14 and TRBJ1-4; D gene uncertain. Trimming left V 4 bases short and J 5 bases short, with 5 bases between. CDR3 length equals 12 residues. The V gene's germline CDR1 is SGHDN and CDR2 FVKESK.

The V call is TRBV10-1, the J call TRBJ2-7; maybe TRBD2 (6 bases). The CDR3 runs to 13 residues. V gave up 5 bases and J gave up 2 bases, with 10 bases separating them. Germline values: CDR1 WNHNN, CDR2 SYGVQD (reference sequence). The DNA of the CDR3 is TGCGCCAGCAGTTATAGCGGAACCTACGAGCAGTACTTC. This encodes CASSYSGTYEQYF.

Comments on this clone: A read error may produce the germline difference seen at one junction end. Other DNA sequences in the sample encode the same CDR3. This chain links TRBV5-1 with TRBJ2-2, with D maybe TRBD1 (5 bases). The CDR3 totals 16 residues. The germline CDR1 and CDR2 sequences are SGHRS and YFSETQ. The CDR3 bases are TGCGCCAGTAGCTTGGGGCAGCGACAGATAACCGGGGAGCTGTTTTTT. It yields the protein CASSLGQRQITGELFF.

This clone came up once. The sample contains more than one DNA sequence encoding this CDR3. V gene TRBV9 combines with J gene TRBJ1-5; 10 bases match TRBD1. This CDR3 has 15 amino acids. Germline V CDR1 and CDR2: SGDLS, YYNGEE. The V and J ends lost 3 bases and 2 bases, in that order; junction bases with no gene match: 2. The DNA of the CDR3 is TGTGCCAGCAGCGAGGGGACAGGGGGCAATCAGCCCCAGCATTTT. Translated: CASSEGTGGNQPQHF. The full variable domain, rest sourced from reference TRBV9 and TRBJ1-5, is DSGVTQTPKHLITATGQRVTLRCSPRSGDLSVYWYQQSLDQGLQFLIQYYNGEERAKGNILERFSAQQFPDLHSELNLSSLELGDSALYFCASSEGTGGNQPQHFGDGTRLSIL.

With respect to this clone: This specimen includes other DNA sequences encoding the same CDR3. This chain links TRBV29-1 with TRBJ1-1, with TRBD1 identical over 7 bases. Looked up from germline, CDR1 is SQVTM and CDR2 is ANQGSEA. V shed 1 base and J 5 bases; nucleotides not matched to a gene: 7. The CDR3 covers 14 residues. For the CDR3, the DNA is TGCAGCGTTGAAGGTGAGGCAGGGGGAACTGAAGCTTTCTTT. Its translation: CSVEGEAGGTEAFF.

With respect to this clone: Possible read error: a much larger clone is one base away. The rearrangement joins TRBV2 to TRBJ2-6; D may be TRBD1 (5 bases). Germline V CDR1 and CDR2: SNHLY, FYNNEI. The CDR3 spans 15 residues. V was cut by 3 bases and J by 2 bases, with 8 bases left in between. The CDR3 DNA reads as TGTGCCAGCAGTGAGGCAGGGACTGGGGCCAACGTCCTGACTTTC. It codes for CASSEAGTGANVLTF.

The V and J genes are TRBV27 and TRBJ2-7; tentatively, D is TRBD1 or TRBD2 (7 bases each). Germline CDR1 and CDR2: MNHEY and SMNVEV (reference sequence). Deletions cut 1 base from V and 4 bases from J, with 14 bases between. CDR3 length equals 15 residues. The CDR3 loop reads CASSLLAGGAYEQYF. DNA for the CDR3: TGTGCCAGCAGTTTATTAGCAGGGGGGGCTTACGAGCAGTACTTC.

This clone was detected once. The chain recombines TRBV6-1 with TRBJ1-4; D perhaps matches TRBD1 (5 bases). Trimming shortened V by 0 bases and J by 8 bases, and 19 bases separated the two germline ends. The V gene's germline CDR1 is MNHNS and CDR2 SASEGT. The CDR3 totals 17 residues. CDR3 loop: CASSEATYPGGREKLFF. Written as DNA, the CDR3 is TGTGCCAGCAGTGAAGCTACTTACCCGGGGGGAAGGGAAAAACTGTTTTTT.

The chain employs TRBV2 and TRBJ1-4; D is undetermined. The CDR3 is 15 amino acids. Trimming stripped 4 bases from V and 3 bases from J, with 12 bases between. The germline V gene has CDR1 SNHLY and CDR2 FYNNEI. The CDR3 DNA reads TGTGCCAGCAGTGCCGGTAATAGGCCTAATGAAAAACTGTTTTTT. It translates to CASSAGNRPNEKLFF.

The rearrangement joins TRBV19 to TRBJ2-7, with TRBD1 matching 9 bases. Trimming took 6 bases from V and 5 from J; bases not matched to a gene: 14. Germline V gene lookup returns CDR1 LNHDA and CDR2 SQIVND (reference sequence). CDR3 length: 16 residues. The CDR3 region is CASRSVLRDRVHEQYF. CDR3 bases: TGTGCCAGTAGGAGTGTACTCCGGGACAGGGTCCACGAGCAGTACTTC.

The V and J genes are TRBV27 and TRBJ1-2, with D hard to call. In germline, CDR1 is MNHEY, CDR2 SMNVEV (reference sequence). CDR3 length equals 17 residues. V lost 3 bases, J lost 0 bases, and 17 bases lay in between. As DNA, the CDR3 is TGTGCCAGCAGTTTGACCCTCTCCGACGGTGCTAACTATGGCTACACCTTC. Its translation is CASSLTLSDGANYGYTF.

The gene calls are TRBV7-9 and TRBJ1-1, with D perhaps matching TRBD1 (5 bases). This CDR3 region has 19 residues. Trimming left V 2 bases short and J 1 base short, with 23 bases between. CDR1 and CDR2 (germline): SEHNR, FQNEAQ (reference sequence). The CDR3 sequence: CASSLNWGTQPRGNTEAFF. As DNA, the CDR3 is TGTGCCAGCAGCTTAAATTGGGGGACCCAACCTCGTGGGAACACTGAAGCTTTCTTT.